One sample yielded the 19 T cell receptor beta chains listed below, sequenced in a study of early T cells in non-severe SARS-CoV-2 infection. Each CDR3 protein gets one entry after TCRdb re-called the 5' RACE reads with MiXCR. This table holds about 20,000 distinct CDR3 sequences, about 4.3% found once. Sequencing was performed on whole blood. The source of these receptors is an adult who was a healthcare worker with PCR-confirmed SARS-CoV-2 infection or an uninfected control (not recorded which).

The rearrangement links TRBV18 to TRBJ1-4; D call uncertain. The ends were cut back, 0 bases at V and 8 bases at J, with 10 bases in the middle. CDR3 size: 14 residues. The germline V gene encodes CDR1 KGHSH and CDR2 LQKENI. The CDR3 bases are TGTGCCAGCTCACCACCCCCCGGTTGGGAAAAACTGTTTTTT. Translating it yields CASSPPPGWEKLFF.

By proportion, this clonotype is medium-sized. CDR3 loop: CSVVLHENTEAFF. In DNA, the CDR3 is TGCAGCGTTGTACTACATGAGAACACTGAAGCTTTCTTT. The chain carries TRBV29-1 and TRBJ1-1; D gene unclear. Germline V lookup: CDR1 SQVTM, CDR2 ANQGSEA. Trimming stripped 4 bases from V and 1 base from J, with 10 bases between. The CDR3 totals 13 residues.

In this sample, this clonotype turned up many times. The J gene is TRBJ2-1, the V gene TRBV7-2; a possible D gene is TRBD2 (6 bases). V gave up 4 bases and J gave up 3 bases, with 13 bases separating them. The CDR3 runs 15 residues. The V gene's germline CDR1 is SGHTA and CDR2 FQGNSA. CDR3 protein: CASSSGTGYYNEQFF. Here the CDR3 DNA reads TGTGCCAGCAGCTCCGGGACTGGTTACTACAATGAGCAGTTCTTC.

There are many counts of this clonotype. The rearrangement links TRBV29-1 to TRBJ2-7; possibly TRBD1 for D (7 bases). V lost 7 bases and J 0 bases, leaving 10 bases between the germline ends. This CDR3 spans 12 amino acids. Germline CDR1 reads SQVTM; CDR2 reads ANQGSEA. CDR3 bases: TGCAGCGGGGGGGACAGCTCCTACGAGCAGTACTTC. Its protein is CSGGDSSYEQYF.

This clonotype was detected many times. The gene calls are TRBV7-9 and TRBJ2-2; 12 nucleotides align to TRBD2. From germline, CDR1 is SEHNR and CDR2 FQNEAQ (reference sequence). The CDR3 loop spans 16 amino acids. V dropped 5 bases and J dropped 5; count of bases not matched to a gene: 6. The CDR3 here is CASSLQTSGRTGELFF. DNA of the CDR3: TGTGCCAGCAGCCTCCAGACTAGCGGGAGAACCGGGGAGCTGTTTTTT. Using reference TRBV7-9 and TRBJ2-2 for the parts outside the CDR3, the full variable domain is DTGVSQNPRHKITKRGQNVTFRCDPISEHNRLYWYRQTLGQGPEFLTYFQNEAQLEKSRLLSDRFSAERPKGSFSTLEIQRTEQGDSAMYLCASSLQTSGRTGELFFGEGSRLTVL.

This clonotype was seen more than once but under ten times. The rearrangement uses TRBV5-6 and TRBJ2-1, with 8 bases lining up with TRBD2. This CDR3 spans 15 amino acids. V was clipped by 3 bases and J by 4 bases; unmatched bases: 6. Germline CDR1 reads SGHDT; CDR2 reads YYEEEE. CDR3 loop: CASSWGVAGYNEQFF. In DNA, the CDR3 is TGTGCCAGCAGCTGGGGAGTAGCGGGGTACAATGAGCAGTTCTTC.

This clonotype was seen repeatedly, ten times or more. The V gene is TRBV30, the J gene TRBJ2-7; D is possibly TRBD2 (6 bases). Germline CDR1 and CDR2: GTSNPN and SVGIG (reference sequence). The V gene lost 2 bases and the J gene lost 6 bases, with 8 bases spanning the gap. This CDR3 has 11 residues. CDR3 sequence reads: CAWSWGGEQYF. In DNA form, the CDR3 reads TGTGCCTGGAGTTGGGGAGGCGAGCAGTACTTC.

This clonotype occurred many times. This chain links TRBV10-3 with TRBJ2-1, with 8 bases aligning to TRBD1. Germline V gene sequence: CDR1 ENHRY, CDR2 SYGVKD. Trimming removed 7 bases from V and 5 bases from J; junction bases left unmatched: 7. The CDR3 sequence is 14 residues long. CDR3 protein: CAITDRATNNEQFF. The CDR3 bases are TGTGCCATCACGGACAGGGCAACTAACAATGAGCAGTTCTTC.

A few counts support this clonotype. The CDR3 reads CASSQRTSGSWQTQYF. CDR3 nucleotide sequence: TGTGCCAGCAGCCAGAGGACTAGCGGGAGCTGGCAGACCCAGTACTTC. V is TRBV7-2 and J is TRBJ2-5; 13 bases fit TRBD2. V gave up 5 bases and J gave up 6 bases; unmatched junction bases: 9. Germline lookup yields CDR1 SGHTA and CDR2 FQGNSA. The CDR3 is 16 residues long.

This clonotype has a handful of counts. This chain connects TRBV6-2 or TRBV6-3 to TRBJ2-6; D remains unclear. CDR3 length: 13 residues. The V end was cut by 8 bases, the J end by 2 bases, with 7 bases between. In germline, CDR1 is MNHEY, CDR2 SVGEGT. DNA for the CDR3: TGTGCCAGCGGGTTTGCTGGGGCCAACGTCCTGACTTTC. Translation: CASGFAGANVLTF.

This clonotype was counted at least ten times. The rearrangement uses TRBV3-1 and TRBJ2-1; 13 bases map to TRBD2. The V gene's germline CDR1 is LGHDT and CDR2 YNNKEL (reference sequence). CDR3 length equals 15 residues. The V segment lost 3 bases and the J segment 7 bases; nucleotides outside the gene matches: 3. CDR3 nucleotides: TGTGCCAGCAGCCAGGGACTAGCGGGAACGAATGAGCAGTTCTTC. It codes for CASSQGLAGTNEQFF.

This clonotype has a count of ten or more. As DNA, the CDR3 is TGCGCCAGCAGTGACGTGGCAGTAAGAATGAACACTGAAGCTTTCTTT. It is translated as CASSDVAVRMNTEAFF. J is TRBJ1-1 and V is TRBV10-1; D unclear. Germline CDR1 is WNHNN and CDR2 is SYGVQD (reference sequence). The length of the CDR3 is 16 residues. Trimming stripped 3 bases from V and 0 bases from J, with 14 bases between.

This clonotype showed up just a few times. V usage is TRBV30 and J usage is TRBJ2-1, with a possible D match to TRBD2 (6 bases). The germline gives CDR1 GTSNPN, CDR2 SVGIG (reference sequence). The CDR3 totals 14 residues. Between the trimmed V and J ends, which lost 4 bases and 6 bases, there was a span of 16 bases. The CDR3 spells CAWTRIGRRNEQFF. CDR3 nucleotide sequence: TGTGCCTGGACTCGGATCGGGAGACGCAATGAGCAGTTCTTC.

The chain uses TRBV20-1 and TRBJ2-1; either TRBD1 or TRBD2 may fit D (6 bases each). CDR3 size: 14 residues. Trimming took 8 bases from V and 2 from J, leaving 16 bases between them. Germline V gene lookup returns CDR1 DFQATT and CDR2 SNEGSKA (reference sequence). In DNA form, the CDR3 reads TGCAGTTCCACGCGGGACACACCCTACAATGAGCAGTTCTTC. Protein: CSSTRDTPYNEQFF.

The CDR3 here is CAWSGQGENIQYF. The CDR3 DNA sequence: TGTGCCTGGAGTGGACAGGGTGAAAACATTCAGTACTTC. The chain employs TRBV30 and TRBJ2-4, with 7 bases fitting TRBD1. Germline V CDR1 and CDR2: GTSNPN, SVGIG (reference sequence). With 1 base clipped from V and 5 bases from J, the junction kept 2 bases outside the gene matches. The CDR3 loop spans 13 amino acids.

By its share, this clonotype is medium-sized. This sequence joins TRBV29-1 and TRBJ2-5, with no clear D. CDR1 SQVTM and CDR2 ANQGSEA come from the germline V gene. V lost 0 bases, J lost 3 bases, and 23 bases lay in between. The CDR3 totals 18 residues. This chain's CDR3 is CSVEDPFGVSSHKETQYF. CDR3 DNA: TGCAGCGTTGAAGATCCGTTTGGTGTGAGCTCGCACAAAGAGACCCAGTACTTC.

This clonotype was counted at least ten times. The J gene is TRBJ1-5, the V gene TRBV18; TRBD1 matches 9 bases. Trimming removed 2 bases from V and 6 bases from J; junction bases left unmatched: 5. Germline V gene lookup returns CDR1 KGHSH and CDR2 LQKENI. This CDR3 has 15 amino acids. The CDR3 DNA follows: TGTGCCAGCTCACCAGGACAGGGGACAGGTCAGCCCCAGCATTTT. Amino acids: CASSPGQGTGQPQHF.

The sample holds a few counts of this clonotype. The J gene is TRBJ1-4, the V gene TRBV5-1; 8 bases match TRBD1. The CDR3 is 15 residues long. Germline V CDR1 and CDR2: SGHRS, YFSETQ. V was clipped by 4 bases and J by 2 bases; unmatched bases: 4. This CDR3 reads CASSTDRETNEKLFF. The CDR3 DNA reads TGCGCCAGCAGCACGGACAGGGAGACTAATGAAAAACTGTTTTTT.

This clonotype was observed a handful of times. The CDR3 protein is CASSHRLAGSGTDTQYF. The CDR3 region has the DNA TGTGCCAGCAGCCATCGACTAGCGGGGTCAGGGACAGATACGCAGTATTTT. J is TRBJ2-3 and V is TRBV5-4, with TRBD2 matching over 11 bases. Germline V CDR1 and CDR2: SGHNT, YYREEE (reference sequence). The V and J ends lost 4 bases and 3 bases, in that order; junction bases with no gene match: 10. There are 17 residues in the CDR3.